These 30 T cell receptor beta chains were sequenced from one sample in a study of PD-1 blockade in classical Hodgkin lymphoma. Time point noted: cycle 4 day 1 (C4D1), after five to seven weeks of nivolumab. Each patient experienced a relapse that followed autologous stem cell transplantation, and brentuximab vedotin exposure varied. Produced via immunoSEQ multiplex PCR; TCRdb's table is partial and in-frame only. Of approximately 49,000 clones in the sample, 60% to 80% were seen once. The sample here was peripheral blood mononuclear cells (PBMCs), taken before the fourth cycle of nivolumab. Receptors were obtained from a human donor with classical Hodgkin lymphoma.

This chain uses TRBV2 with TRBJ1-5; D call uncertain. The CDR3 totals 15 residues. Per the germline V gene, CDR1 is SNHLY and CDR2 is FYNNEI. The V and J ends lost 7 bases and 0 bases respectively, with 13 bases between them. This CDR3 reads CASNVKGDSNQPQHF. As DNA, the CDR3 is TGTGCCAGCAATGTAAAGGGAGATAGCAATCAGCCCCAGCATTTT. The whole variable domain, remainder taken from reference TRBV2 and TRBJ1-5, is EPEVTQTPSHQVTQMGQEVILRCVPISNHLYFYWYRQILGQKVEFLVSFYNNEISEKSEIFDDQFSVERPDGSNFTLKIRSTKLEDSAMYFCASNVKGDSNQPQHFGDGTRLSIL.

The chain couples TRBV5-1 to TRBJ1-1; 9 positions match TRBD1. This CDR3 comprises 13 residues. Germline CDR1 SGHRS, CDR2 YFSETQ. The trim removed 5 bases at V and 1 base at J, leaving 0 bases unmatched. The CDR3 is CASRGQGNTEAFF. CDR3 DNA: TGCGCCAGCAGGGGACAGGGGAACACTGAAGCTTTCTTT. Together with reference TRBV5-1 and TRBJ1-1, the CDR3 gives the full variable domain: KAGVTQTPRYLIKTRGQQVTLSCSPISGHRSVSWYQQTPGQGLQFLFEYFSETQRNKGNFPGRFSGRQFSNSRSEMNVSTLELGDSALYLCASRGQGNTEAFFGQGTRLTVV.

The V call is TRBV4-1, the J call TRBJ1-6, with 7 bases matching TRBD1. The junction had 9 bases not matched to a gene; V was cut back by 3 bases and J by 10 bases. This CDR3 region has 15 residues. The germline V gene encodes CDR1 MGHRA and CDR2 YSYEKL. The CDR3 sequence is CASSQETGRGSPLHF. The CDR3 DNA sequence: TGCGCCAGCAGCCAGGAGACAGGGAGAGGATCACCCCTCCACTTT.

This clone appeared a few times. This chain links TRBV5-1 with TRBJ1-3; weak D call: TRBD1 (5 bases). The CDR3 runs 14 residues. In germline, CDR1 is SGHRS, CDR2 YFSETQ. Trimming removed 4 bases at V and 0 bases at J, with 8 bases between. The DNA for the CDR3 is TGCGCCAGCAGCCCGACAGTCTCTGGAAACACCATATATTTT. This encodes CASSPTVSGNTIYF.

The rearrangement joins TRBV18 to TRBJ1-2; D is unresolved. The V end lost 4 bases, the J end lost 2 bases, and 17 bases lay between the germline ends. The CDR3 consists of 16 residues. CDR1 and CDR2 (germline): KGHSH, LQKENI. The CDR3 DNA is TGTGCCAGCTCACTGGTGAACTTAGGGTCGAACTATGGCTACACCTTC. Residues: CASSLVNLGSNYGYTF.

V is TRBV10-3 and J is TRBJ2-5, with 7 bases aligning to TRBD1. The V gene end was trimmed by 0 bases and the J gene end by 2 bases; junction bases not matched to a gene: 6. The CDR3 has 16 residues. In germline, CDR1 is ENHRY, CDR2 SYGVKD. The DNA of the CDR3 is TGTGCCATCAGTGAGTCCAGAGGGGGCATACAAGAGACCCAGTACTTC. Its translation is CAISESRGGIQETQYF.

The gene calls are TRBV5-4 and TRBJ2-3; 10 bases agree with TRBD2. The V gene's germline CDR1 is SGHNT and CDR2 YYREEE (reference sequence). V was clipped by 3 bases and J by 0 bases; unmatched bases: 1. This CDR3 spans 15 amino acids. CDR3 residues: CASSSSGGSTDTQYF. CDR3 in DNA: TGTGCCAGCAGCTCTAGCGGGGGCAGCACAGATACGCAGTATTTT. Filled out from reference TRBV5-4 and TRBJ2-3, the complete variable domain reads ETGVTQSPTHLIKTRGQQVTLRCSSQSGHNTVSWYQQALGQGPQFIFQYYREEENGRGNFPPRFSGLQFPNYSSELNVNALELDDSALYLCASSSSGGSTDTQYFGPGTRLTVL.

The CDR3 sequence is CASSPRTSGGAYEQYF. The CDR3 DNA is TGTGCCAGCAGCCCCCGAACTAGCGGGGGGGCCTACGAGCAGTACTTC. The V gene is TRBV7-2, the J gene TRBJ2-7, with 13 positions matching TRBD2. J gave up 2 bases and V 5 bases, and 6 bases lay outside the gene matches. The CDR3 loop spans 16 amino acids. CDR1 and CDR2 from the germline V gene are SGHTA and FQGNSA.

This chain joins TRBV7-2 and TRBJ1-2, with a weak D call TRBD1 (5 bases). Trimming shortened V by 5 bases and J by 7 bases, and 8 bases separated the two germline ends. The CDR3 runs to 11 residues. The germline V gene encodes CDR1 SGHTA and CDR2 FQGNSA. This chain's CDR3 is CASSVQGGYTF. In DNA, the CDR3 is TGTGCCAGCAGCGTCCAGGGTGGCTACACCTTC. Full variable domain (rest looked up from reference TRBV7-2 and TRBJ1-2): GAGVSQSPSNKVTEKGKDVELRCDPISGHTALYWYRQSLGQGLEFLIYFQGNSAPDKSGLPSDRFSAERTGGSVSTLTIQRTQQEDSAVYLCASSVQGGYTFGSGTRLTVV.

This chain joins TRBV7-9 and TRBJ1-5; TRBD1 might be the D (5 bases). The CDR3 totals 13 residues. Trimming removed 2 bases at V and 6 bases at J, with 8 bases between. Germline-derived CDR1 and CDR2 are SEHNR and FQNEAQ (reference sequence). The CDR3 reads CASSLQGGQPQHF. For the CDR3, the DNA is TGTGCCAGCAGCTTACAGGGCGGTCAGCCCCAGCATTTT.

This clone turned up a few times. This chain joins TRBV7-3 and TRBJ1-6; TRBD1 might be the D (5 bases). Trimming took 2 bases from V and 7 from J, leaving 9 bases between them. The CDR3 extends over 14 amino acids. Per germline, CDR1 SGHTA and CDR2 FQGTGA. CDR3 sequence (DNA): TGTGCCAGCAGCTTAGTAGGGGCAAATTCACCCCTCCACTTT. Translating gives CASSLVGANSPLHF.

The chain carries TRBV6-5 and TRBJ2-7; D unclear. This CDR3 has 15 amino acids. Trimming removed 0 bases from V and 2 bases from J, with 11 bases in between. Germline CDR1 MNHEY, CDR2 SVGAGI. The CDR3: CASSYSNLNPYEQYF. The CDR3 region has the DNA TGTGCCAGCAGTTACTCAAACCTGAACCCCTACGAGCAGTACTTC.

The chain joins TRBV5-4 to TRBJ2-5, with 10 positions matching TRBD1. V was clipped by 2 bases and J by 5 bases; unmatched bases: 3. CDR3 length: 14 amino acids. CDR1 SGHNT and CDR2 YYREEE come from the germline V gene (reference sequence). CDR3: CASSLGGQGETQYF. Written as DNA, the CDR3 is TGTGCCAGCAGCTTAGGGGGACAGGGGGAGACCCAGTACTTC.

This chain joins TRBV6-5 and TRBJ1-2, with D uncertain. The CDR3 length is 13 residues. Looked up from germline, CDR1 is MNHEY and CDR2 is SVGAGI. Deletions cut 7 bases from V and 4 bases from J, with 13 bases between. The CDR3 loop reads CASTSSLLYGYTF. In DNA form, the CDR3 reads TGTGCCAGCACTTCTTCTCTTCTCTATGGCTACACCTTC.

This clone was counted only a few times. This chain connects TRBV30 to TRBJ2-6; D gene unclear. Germline V gene sequence: CDR1 GTSNPN, CDR2 SVGIG (reference sequence). The CDR3 covers 12 residues. Trimming cost V 2 bases and J 3 bases, with 2 bases left between them. CDR3 bases: TGTGCCTGGAGTCGTGGGGCCAACGTCCTGACTTTC. Encoded protein: CAWSRGANVLTF.

The chain joins TRBV9 to TRBJ1-1, with D unclear. The CDR3 has 13 amino acids. The germline gives CDR1 SGDLS, CDR2 YYNGEE. V was trimmed by 0 bases and J by 1 base, leaving 4 bases between them. The CDR3 bases are TGTGCCAGCAGCGTAGCTCGGAACACTGAAGCTTTCTTT. Translation: CASSVARNTEAFF.

This clone is a singleton in its sample. The V call is TRBV2, the J call TRBJ2-2; 7 nucleotides match TRBD2. V lost 0 bases to trimming and J lost 4 bases; unmatched junction nucleotides: 5. Germline V gene sequence: CDR1 SNHLY, CDR2 FYNNEI. There are 16 residues in the CDR3. The CDR3, as DNA: TGTGCCAGCAGTGAAGCGGCGGGAGCGGTCACCGGGGAGCTGTTTTTT. Translating gives CASSEAAGAVTGELFF.

The rearrangement joins TRBV7-3 to TRBJ2-3; D might be TRBD1 or TRBD2, each matching 5 bases. The germline gives CDR1 SGHTA, CDR2 FQGTGA. Trimming took 6 bases from V and 6 from J, leaving 16 bases between them. The CDR3 runs 14 residues. CDR3 region: CASSYSGTGDTQYF. DNA for the CDR3: TGTGCCAGCAGTTACTCCGGGACCGGCGATACGCAGTATTTT.

The CDR3 DNA reads as TGCGCCAGCAGCGAACCTAGCGGCGAGCAGTACTTC. Translated: CASSEPSGEQYF. V gene TRBV5-1 combines with J gene TRBJ2-7, with 7 bases that match TRBD2. Losses at the gene ends were 4 bases for V and 6 bases for J; bases not matched to a gene: 4. The CDR3 has 12 amino acids. The germline CDR1 and CDR2 sequences are SGHRS and YFSETQ.

The chain links TRBV2 to TRBJ1-5; tentatively, D is TRBD1 (5 bases). Per the germline V gene, CDR1 is SNHLY and CDR2 is FYNNEI. The CDR3 has 14 residues. V was trimmed by 4 bases and J by 4 bases, leaving 11 bases between them. The CDR3 reads CASSGRGVNQPQHF. The DNA for the CDR3 is TGTGCCAGCAGTGGGAGGGGAGTAAATCAGCCCCAGCATTTT.

This clone appeared a few times. V is TRBV19 and J is TRBJ1-1; D is unresolved. The germline gives CDR1 LNHDA, CDR2 SQIVND (reference sequence). CDR3 length: 11 residues. Between the trimmed V and J ends, which lost 5 bases and 1 base, there was a span of 2 bases. This CDR3 reads CASSGNTEAFF. The CDR3 nucleotides are TGTGCCAGTAGTGGGAACACTGAAGCTTTCTTT.

This clone is classed as medium-sized (0.01 to 0.1%). The V call is TRBV30, the J call TRBJ2-6; D gene unclear. Germline CDR1 is GTSNPN and CDR2 is SVGIG (reference sequence). V lost 4 bases and J 2 bases, leaving 12 bases between the germline ends. This CDR3 contains 15 residues. The CDR3 protein is CAWIPQAAGANVLTF. CDR3 nucleotide sequence: TGTGCCTGGATTCCTCAGGCGGCTGGGGCCAACGTCCTGACTTTC.

CDR3 nucleotides: TGTGCCAGCGGACGACAGGGGTCCTACGAGCAGTACTTC. Translated, it gives CASGRQGSYEQYF. This rearrangement joins TRBV14 to TRBJ2-7; TRBD1 matches at 8 bases. Trimming took 8 bases from V and 1 from J; bases not matched to a gene: 4. Germline CDR1 SGHDN, CDR2 FVKESK. The CDR3 totals 13 residues.

The J gene is TRBJ2-7, the V gene TRBV9; D perhaps matches TRBD2 (6 bases). Between the trimmed V and J ends, which lost 3 bases and 5 bases, there was a span of 18 bases. Germline-derived CDR1 and CDR2 are SGDLS and YYNGEE. There are 15 residues in the CDR3. CDR3 sequence reads: CASSEWGDGPHEQYF. CDR3 DNA sequence: TGTGCCAGCAGCGAGTGGGGGGACGGGCCCCACGAGCAGTACTTC.

The chain employs TRBV7-2 and TRBJ1-3; a possible D gene is TRBD1 (6 bases). CDR3 length equals 15 residues. V was pared by 4 bases and J by 2 bases, with 12 bases between. Germline loops: CDR1 SGHTA, CDR2 FQGNSA. Written as DNA, the CDR3 is TGTGCCAGCAGCTACACAGGGAGCCCTGGAAACACCATATATTTT. Amino acid sequence: CASSYTGSPGNTIYF.

The rearrangement links TRBV5-4 to TRBJ2-7; 13 bases align to TRBD2. Germline CDR1 reads SGHNT; CDR2 reads YYREEE (reference sequence). Trimming at V came to 0 bases and at J to 3 bases, leaving 6 bases not matched to a gene. This CDR3 contains 17 residues. Here the CDR3 DNA reads TGTGCCAGCAGCTTGGGCGCGACTAGCGGGGGGCTCTACGAGCAGTACTTC. It yields the protein CASSLGATSGGLYEQYF.

Only one count was recorded for this clone. The V call is TRBV5-1, the J call TRBJ2-5; tentative D call: TRBD2 (6 bases). The CDR3 spans 13 residues. CDR1 and CDR2 from the germline V gene are SGHRS and YFSETQ. V gave up 3 bases and J gave up 4 bases, with 10 bases separating them. As DNA, the CDR3 is TGCGCCAGCAGCTATGGGGGGACAGAGACCCAGTACTTC. This translates into CASSYGGTETQYF.

The rearrangement joins TRBV5-6 to TRBJ1-6, with unresolved D. CDR1 is SGHDT, CDR2 YYEEEE, per germline. V was trimmed by 0 bases and J by 9 bases, leaving 7 bases between them. The CDR3 is 13 amino acids. CDR3 sequence (DNA): TGTGCCAGCAGCTTGGGGCCAGGTTCACCCCTCCACTTT. It yields the protein CASSLGPGSPLHF.

The V call is TRBV7-3, the J call TRBJ1-1, with TRBD1 matching over 7 bases. This CDR3 spans 14 amino acids. Germline CDR1 SGHTA, CDR2 FQGTGA. The V and J ends lost 5 bases and 5 bases, in that order; junction bases with no gene match: 8. CDR3 bases: TGTGCCAGCAGCCGCAGACAGGGAGGAACTGAAGCTTTCTTT. Encoded protein: CASSRRQGGTEAFF.

The chain is built from TRBV7-2 and TRBJ2-7; 8 positions match TRBD1. V was pared by 5 bases and J by 3 bases, with 9 bases of the junction left unmatched. Germline lookup yields CDR1 SGHTA and CDR2 FQGNSA. The CDR3 is made up of 15 amino acids. The CDR3 DNA is TGTGCCAGCAGCCCTGGACAGGGACAAGGCTACGAGCAGTACTTC. It is translated as CASSPGQGQGYEQYF. The whole variable domain, filled in from reference TRBV7-2 and TRBJ2-7, reads GAGVSQSPSNKVTEKGKDVELRCDPISGHTALYWYRQSLGQGLEFLIYFQGNSAPDKSGLPSDRFSAERTGGSVSTLTIQRTQQEDSAVYLCASSPGQGQGYEQYFGPGTRLTVT.